This is a list of T cell receptor beta chains from one sample in a study of human T cells and chemical hapten exposure. MiXCR was run by TCRdb on the RACE reads, yielding one entry per CDR3 protein. The table has 40,000 to 50,000 distinct CDR3 sequences, 3.5% to 4% seen once. Source: whole blood, taken in connection with sensitization to the hapten diphenylcyclopropenone (DPC). The receptors stem from a man between 50 and 59 years old with alopecia areata. Some clones in this sample may be carry-over from other donors' samples. Each CDR3 is given with its conserved first and last residue. D genes are given only for firm matches. Only some rows state a clone size, as once, few, many or a class for expanded clones.

v_gene	d_gene	abundance	j_gene	CDR3aa	CDR3nt
TRBV18	NA	many	TRBJ1-5	CASSPQGIRQPQHF	TGTGCCAGCTCACCGCAGGGGATCCGACAGCCCCAGCATTTT
TRBV20-1	TRBD2	many	TRBJ2-3	CSAREASGSSDTQYF	TGCAGTGCTAGAGAGGCTAGCGGGAGCTCAGATACGCAGTATTTT
TRBV5-1	NA	many	TRBJ1-1	CASSLGGADTEAFF	TGCGCCAGCAGCTTGGGGGGGGCTGACACTGAAGCTTTCTTT
TRBV28	TRBD2	NA	TRBJ2-1	CASNSGSGEQFF	TGTGCCAGCAACAGCGGGAGCGGAGAGCAGTTCTTC
TRBV10-3	NA	many	TRBJ1-1	CAISSEQGNTEAFF	TGTGCCATCAGCTCAGAACAGGGGAACACTGAAGCTTTCTTT
TRBV27	TRBD1	many	TRBJ2-7	CASSRQGSYEQYF	TGTGCCAGCAGCAGACAGGGATCCTACGAGCAGTACTTC
TRBV20-1	NA	many	TRBJ2-3	CSARAIGRDTQYF	TGCAGTGCTAGAGCCATAGGCCGGGATACGCAGTATTTT
TRBV11-2	NA	many	TRBJ1-2	CASSFVTDGGYTF	TGTGCCAGCAGCTTCGTAACCGATGGGGGCTACACCTTC
TRBV5-1	NA	NA	TRBJ2-1	CASSLESTDYNEQFF	TGCGCCAGCAGCTTGGAATCTACAGATTACAATGAGCAGTTCTTC
TRBV29-1	TRBD2	many	TRBJ2-3	CSVKRLAGGASADTQYF	TGCAGCGTTAAAAGATTAGCGGGAGGGGCTAGCGCAGATACGCAGTATTTT
TRBV10-2	NA	many	TRBJ1-6	CASGELTDNSPLHF	TGCGCCAGCGGTGAACTGACAGATAATTCACCCCTCCACTTT
TRBV6-6	TRBD2	many	TRBJ2-1	CASRQLAGASSYNEQFF	TGTGCCAGCAGACAGCTAGCGGGAGCGAGCTCCTACAATGAGCAGTTCTTC
TRBV3-1	NA	few	TRBJ2-1	CASSQAGTNEQFF	TGTGCCAGCAGCCAAGCCGGGACTAATGAGCAGTTCTTC
TRBV29-1	NA	many	TRBJ2-1	CSVEEGQFF	TGCAGCGTTGAGGAAGGGCAGTTCTTC
TRBV7-8	NA	many	TRBJ1-1	CASSLGRLMNTEAFF	TGTGCCAGCAGCTTAGGCAGGCTAATGAACACTGAAGCTTTCTTT
TRBV20-1	NA	many	TRBJ2-7	CSARGLTGTVSYEQYF	TGCAGTGCTAGAGGACTGACAGGAACCGTCTCCTACGAGCAGTACTTC